Presented here are 22 T cell receptor beta chains from one specimen sequenced in a study of regulatory T cells in long-lasting Graves disease. Described time point: newly diagnosed GD, antithyroid drugs for less than 3 months. RNA extracted from PBMCs served as the sequencing template. Building of the TCR beta libraries involved iRepertoire HTBI primers and Arm-PCR of CDR3 regions. TCRdb recomputed calls from the multiplex PCR reads with MiXCR, one row per CDR3 protein. The sample lists around 500,000 distinct CDR3 sequences; around 12% were seen once. The sample was also linked to a second study, of T cells in Graves' hyperthyroidism and ophthalmopathy.

The sequencing here drew on peripheral blood mononuclear cells (PBMCs), taken at new diagnosis, from a patient treated with antithyroid drugs. Receptors were obtained from a woman aged 25 to 39 with Graves disease.

The chain links TRBV14 to TRBJ2-1; 10 bases align to TRBD2. The J segment lost 6 bases and the V segment lost 11 bases, leaving 7 bases of the junction unmatched. Germline values: CDR1 SGHDN, CDR2 FVKESK. The CDR3 extends over 13 amino acids. CDR3 in amino acids: CASGSGRTNEQFF. In nucleotides, the CDR3 is TGTGCCTCCGGTAGCGGGAGGACCAATGAGCAGTTCTTC. Based on the CDR3 plus reference TRBV14 and TRBJ2-1, the full variable domain is EAGVTQFPSHSVIEKGQTVTLRCDPISGHDNLYWYRRVMGKEIKFLLHFVKESKQDESGMPNNRFLAERTGGTYSTLKVQPAELEDSGVYFCASGSGRTNEQFFGPGTRLTVL.

There are many counts of this clonotype. This rearrangement joins TRBV7-9 to TRBJ1-5; D is ambiguous. Germline V gene data show CDR1 as SEHNR and CDR2 as FQNEAQ (reference sequence). The CDR3 has 13 amino acids. Trimming shortened V by 1 base and J by 7 bases, and 8 bases separated the two germline ends. This CDR3 is CASSLGTGQPQHF. DNA of the CDR3: TGTGCCAGCAGCTTAGGGACTGGGCAGCCCCAGCATTTT.

The chain couples TRBV5-1 to TRBJ2-7; D is possibly TRBD1 or TRBD2 (5 bases each). The CDR3 covers 16 residues. V was pared by 3 bases and J by 5 bases, with 21 bases between. Germline V gene lookup returns CDR1 SGHRS and CDR2 YFSETQ. The CDR3 loop reads CASSWGSVRVEHEQYF. The CDR3 nucleotides read TGCGCCAGCAGCTGGGGGTCTGTGAGGGTTGAACACGAGCAGTACTTC.

This clonotype was recorded at least ten times. The chain combines TRBV29-1 with TRBJ2-7; 8 bases map to TRBD1. Germline V gene data show CDR1 as SQVTM and CDR2 as ANQGSEA. Trimming removed 7 bases from V and 9 bases from J; junction bases left unmatched: 11. This CDR3 is built from 12 residues. In nucleotides, the CDR3 is TGCAGCGCCACCGGACAGGGTAGCGGGCAGTACTTC. Amino acids: CSATGQGSGQYF.

In this sample, this clonotype turned up many times. The gene calls are TRBV6-1 and TRBJ1-4; 7 bases map to TRBD1. V trimming: 6 bases; J trimming: 7 bases; junction bases outside the gene matches: 11. Germline lookup yields CDR1 MNHNS and CDR2 SASEGT. CDR3 length: 15 residues. The CDR3: CASSSTRQGSEKLFF. CDR3 DNA sequence: TGTGCCAGCAGCTCCACTCGACAGGGAAGTGAAAAACTGTTTTTT.

This clonotype was seen many times. This chain uses TRBV19 with TRBJ1-2; 7 bases line up with TRBD1. In germline, CDR1 is LNHDA, CDR2 SQIVND (reference sequence). Unmatched junction bases numbered 11, after V lost 5 bases and J lost 5 bases. The CDR3 spans 15 residues. CDR3 sequence (DNA): TGTGCCAGTAGTGATGACGACAGGGCTGGGTATGGCTACACCTTC. Protein product: CASSDDDRAGYGYTF.

This clonotype was found many times. This chain connects TRBV11-2 to TRBJ2-7; 10 bases align to TRBD2. Germline V gene data show CDR1 as SGHAT and CDR2 as FQNNGV. V was pared by 2 bases and J by 10 bases, with 5 bases of the junction left unmatched. This CDR3 is 13 amino acids long. The DNA for the CDR3 is TGTGCCAGCAGCTTACAAACTAGCGGGGAACAGTACTTC. Encoded protein: CASSLQTSGEQYF.

In the case of this clonotype: With a much larger clone just one base away, this may be a read error. This chain connects TRBV11-2 to TRBJ2-1, with a tentative D call TRBD1 (5 bases). The germline gives CDR1 SGHAT, CDR2 FQNNGV. The CDR3 spans 14 residues. In nucleotides, the CDR3 is TGTGCCAGCGGGGCCCCTAGGTTTGGCAATGAGCAGCTCTTC. Translated: CASGAPRFGNEQLF.

This clonotype was picked up many times. The chain has TRBV6-9 and TRBJ1-6; 7 bases are a match to TRBD1. The germline V gene encodes CDR1 MNHGY and CDR2 SVAAGI. Unmatched junction bases numbered 8, after V lost 3 bases and J lost 6 bases. The CDR3 length is 16 residues. CDR3 amino acids: CASSYLRGTANSPLHF. CDR3 in DNA: TGTGCCAGCAGTTACTTGCGGGGGACAGCTAATTCACCCCTCCACTTT.

In this sample, this clonotype turned up many times. This chain connects TRBV20-1 to TRBJ2-3; 15 nucleotides line up with TRBD2. Unmatched junction bases numbered 5, after V lost 4 bases and J lost 0 bases. Germline V CDR1 and CDR2: DFQATT, SNEGSKA (reference sequence). This CDR3 region has 17 residues. CDR3 bases: TGCAGTGCTAATGCGGGACTAGCGGGAGGCAGCACAGATACGCAGTATTTT. Its protein is CSANAGLAGGSTDTQYF.

This clonotype was seen ten or more times. This rearrangement joins TRBV29-1 to TRBJ1-5; TRBD1 might be the D (6 bases). V lost 4 bases and J 5 bases, leaving 12 bases between the germline ends. CDR1 and CDR2 from the germline V gene are SQVTM and ANQGSEA. The CDR3 totals 13 residues. The chain's CDR3 is CSVAGQRDQPQHF. The CDR3 DNA follows: TGCAGCGTTGCCGGACAGAGGGATCAGCCCCAGCATTTT.

This clonotype has ten or more counts. The chain employs TRBV27 and TRBJ2-3; unclear D gene. The CDR3 sequence is 13 residues long. V was cut by 5 bases and J by 6 bases, with 12 bases left in between. Germline CDR1 is MNHEY and CDR2 is SMNVEV (reference sequence). The CDR3: CASSGVPSDTQYF. The CDR3 region has the DNA TGTGCCAGCAGTGGGGTCCCTTCGGATACGCAGTATTTT.

In this sample, this clonotype turned up a few times. This probably arose from a read error, given a far larger clone one base away. This rearrangement joins TRBV2 to TRBJ2-7; 7 bases align to TRBD1. The CDR3 covers 15 residues. J lost 7 bases, V lost 1 base, and 10 bases had no gene match. The germline V gene has CDR1 SNHLY and CDR2 FYNNEI. CDR3 in DNA: TGTGCCAGCAGTGAAGAGGGGGACAGCTACAATGAGCAGTACTTC. It yields the protein CASSEEGDSYNEQYF.

This clonotype was observed at least ten times. The V and J genes are TRBV19 and TRBJ1-6; no firm D call. There are 14 residues in the CDR3. V was clipped by 7 bases and J by 3 bases, with 10 bases between them. CDR1 is LNHDA and CDR2 is SQIVND in the germline V gene (reference sequence). The CDR3 sequence: CASKREYYNSPLHF. Written as DNA, the CDR3 is TGTGCCAGTAAGCGGGAATACTATAATTCACCCCTCCACTTT.

The rearrangement links TRBV6-9 to TRBJ2-5; 11 nucleotides agree with TRBD2. J gave up 7 bases and V 2 bases, and 6 bases lay outside the gene matches. The length of the CDR3 is 15 residues. Germline assignment: CDR1 MNHGY and CDR2 SVAAGI. In DNA, the CDR3 is TGTGCCAGCAGTTATCCACTAGCGGGAGTGGTGACCCAGTACTTC. It translates to CASSYPLAGVVTQYF.

This clonotype was detected ten times or more. The rearrangement links TRBV28 to TRBJ1-6; D gene ambiguous. This CDR3 is built from 14 residues. Trimming shortened V by 7 bases and J by 0 bases, and 7 bases separated the two germline ends. Germline V lookup: CDR1 MDHEN, CDR2 SYDVKM. The CDR3 nucleotides read TGTGCCAGCAAAGCGAGCTCCTATAATTCACCCCTCCACTTT. This encodes CASKASSYNSPLHF.

This clonotype has only a few counts. The chain couples TRBV10-2 to TRBJ1-1, with a possible D match to TRBD1 (5 bases). The germline V and J ends were trimmed by 7 bases and 5 bases, with 17 bases remaining between them. This CDR3 spans 14 amino acids. The germline V gene has CDR1 WSHSY and CDR2 SAAADI. The CDR3 nucleotides read TGCGCCAGCATGGAACGGGGGGTGAGGACTGAAGCTTTCTTT. Residues: CASMERGVRTEAFF.

This clonotype was observed many times. The chain combines TRBV20-1 with TRBJ2-2; either TRBD1 or TRBD2 may supply D (5 bases each). V was cut by 4 bases and J by 3 bases, with 12 bases left in between. The CDR3 extends over 14 amino acids. CDR1 is DFQATT, CDR2 SNEGSKA, per germline (reference sequence). This CDR3 reads CSATPRGHTGELFF. In DNA, the CDR3 is TGCAGTGCTACTCCCCGGGGCCACACCGGGGAGCTGTTTTTT.

This clonotype was seen repeatedly, ten times or more. The J gene is TRBJ2-7, the V gene TRBV20-1; TRBD2 matches at 8 bases. In germline, CDR1 is DFQATT, CDR2 SNEGSKA (reference sequence). The CDR3 covers 15 residues. This CDR3 is CSAPRGGAGMYEQYF. CDR3 DNA: TGCAGCGCTCCCCGGGGGGGGGCCGGGATGTACGAGCAGTACTTC.

The V call is TRBV4-1, the J call TRBJ2-4; 9 bases agree with TRBD1. The CDR3 runs 15 residues. V shed 1 base and J 7 bases; nucleotides not matched to a gene: 5. The germline gives CDR1 MGHRA, CDR2 YSYEKL. CDR3 in DNA: TGCGCCAGCAGCCAAGTTGGGACAGGGATGAACATTCAGTACTTC. It yields the protein CASSQVGTGMNIQYF.

This clonotype was found a few times. The junction differs from germline at one of its ends, possibly a read error. The V gene is TRBV12-3 or TRBV12-4, the J gene TRBJ1-3, with D possibly TRBD1 on 5 matching bases. The CDR3 covers 15 residues. In nucleotides, the CDR3 is TGTGCCGGCAGTCCCAGGGTTAACTCTGGAAACACCATATATTTT. Its protein product is CAGSPRVNSGNTIYF.

Comment on this clonotype: One base separates it from a far larger clone, so it is likely a read error. The CDR3 is CASSSIEGTSYEQFF. CDR3 in DNA: TGTGCCAGTAGTTCTATAGAGGGGACTAGCTACGAGCAGTTCTTC. The chain uses TRBV19 and TRBJ2-1; 9 nucleotides line up with TRBD2. The CDR3 is 15 residues long. V lost 5 bases and J lost 10; bases outside the gene matches: 12. Germline V gene data show CDR1 as LNHDA and CDR2 as SQIVND (reference sequence).